The sequence of this TCR beta chain was determined in a study of tumor-infiltrating lymphocytes in primary liver carcinoma. Study conclusions and caveats: Tumor region pairs shared more overlap than did tumor-adjacent and tumor-blood pairs. Tumors had a top-250-clone fraction that was significantly higher than blood (p = 0.039).

TCR beta cDNA came from about 0.45 ug total RNA, primed with a constant-region primer. It was through three nested multiplex PCR rounds of slightly modified ARM-PCR that TCR beta libraries arose. TCRdb re-called the multiplex PCR reads with MiXCR, one entry per CDR3 protein. Of about 100,000 distinct CDR3 sequences detected, around 68% appear once; the ten largest clones hold around 30%. Joint extraction of RNA and DNA used about 17-32 mg of bulk tissue that was unsorted. For this clonotype: What it binds is unknown. Its ends do not fully match the called genes, so a read error is possible.

This receptor was identified in a middle-aged man with primary liver carcinoma and hepatitis B virus infection. Sequenced input: tumor-adjacent normal liver tissue.

In DNA, the CDR3 is TGTGTCAGCAGCCTGGGACTAGCTGGAGAAGTTGACAATGGGCAGTTCTTC. This codes for CVSSLGLAGEVDNGQFF. The V and J genes are TRBV11-1 and TRBJ2-1, with 9 nucleotides matching TRBD2. The CDR3 has 17 amino acids. Per the germline V gene, CDR1 is SGHAT and CDR2 is FQDESV (reference sequence).